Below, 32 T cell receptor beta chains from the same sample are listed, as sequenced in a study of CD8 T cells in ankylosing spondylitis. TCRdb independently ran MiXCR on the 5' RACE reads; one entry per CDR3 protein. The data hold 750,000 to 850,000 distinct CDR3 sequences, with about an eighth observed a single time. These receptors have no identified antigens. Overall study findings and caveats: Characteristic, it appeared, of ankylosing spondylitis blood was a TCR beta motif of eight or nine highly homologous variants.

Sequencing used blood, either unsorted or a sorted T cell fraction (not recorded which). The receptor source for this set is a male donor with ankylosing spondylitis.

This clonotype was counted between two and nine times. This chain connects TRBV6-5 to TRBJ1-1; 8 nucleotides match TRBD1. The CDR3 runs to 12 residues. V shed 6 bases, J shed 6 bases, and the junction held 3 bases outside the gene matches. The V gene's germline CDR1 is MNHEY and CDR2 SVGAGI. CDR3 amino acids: CASRDRVAEAFF. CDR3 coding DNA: TGTGCCAGCAGGGACAGGGTCGCTGAAGCTTTCTTT.

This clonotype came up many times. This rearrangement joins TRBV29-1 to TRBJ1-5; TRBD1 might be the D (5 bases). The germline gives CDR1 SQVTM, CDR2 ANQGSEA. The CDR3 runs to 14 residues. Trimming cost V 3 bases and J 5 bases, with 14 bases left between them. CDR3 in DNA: TGCAGCGTTGATCGGGGCTACGGGGATCAGCCCCAGCATTTT. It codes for CSVDRGYGDQPQHF. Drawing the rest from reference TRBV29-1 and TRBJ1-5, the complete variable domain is SAVISQKPSRDICQRGTSLTIQCQVDSQVTMMFWYRQQPGQSLTLIATANQGSEATYESGFVIDKFPISRPNLTFSTLTVSNMSPEDSSIYLCSVDRGYGDQPQHFGDGTRLSIL.

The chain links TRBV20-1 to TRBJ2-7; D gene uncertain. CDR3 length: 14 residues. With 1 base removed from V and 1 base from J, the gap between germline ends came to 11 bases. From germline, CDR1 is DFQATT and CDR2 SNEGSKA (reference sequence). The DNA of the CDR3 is TGCAGTGCTAGAGGGGCGGCAGCATCCTACGAGCAGTACTTC. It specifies CSARGAAASYEQYF.

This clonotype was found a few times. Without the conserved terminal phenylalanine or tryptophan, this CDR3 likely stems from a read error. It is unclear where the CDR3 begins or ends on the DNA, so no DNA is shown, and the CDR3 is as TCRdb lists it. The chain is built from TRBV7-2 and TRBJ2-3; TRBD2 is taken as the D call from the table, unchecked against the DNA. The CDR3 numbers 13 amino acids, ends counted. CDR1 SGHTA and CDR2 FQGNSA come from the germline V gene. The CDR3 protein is CASSLVLAGGATI.

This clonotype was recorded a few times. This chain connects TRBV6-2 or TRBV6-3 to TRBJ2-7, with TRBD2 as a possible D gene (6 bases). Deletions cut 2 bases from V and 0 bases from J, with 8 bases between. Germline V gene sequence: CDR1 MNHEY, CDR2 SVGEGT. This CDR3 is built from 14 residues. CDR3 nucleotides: TGTGCCAGCAGTTACGGCGGGATCTCCTACGAGCAGTACTTC. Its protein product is CASSYGGISYEQYF.

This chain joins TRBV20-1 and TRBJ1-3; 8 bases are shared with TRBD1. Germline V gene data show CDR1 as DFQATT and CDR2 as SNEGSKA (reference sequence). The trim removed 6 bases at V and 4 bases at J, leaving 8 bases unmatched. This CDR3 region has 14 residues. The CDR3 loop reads CSAQPGGKGNTIYF. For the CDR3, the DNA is TGCAGTGCCCAGCCAGGGGGCAAAGGAAACACCATATATTTT.

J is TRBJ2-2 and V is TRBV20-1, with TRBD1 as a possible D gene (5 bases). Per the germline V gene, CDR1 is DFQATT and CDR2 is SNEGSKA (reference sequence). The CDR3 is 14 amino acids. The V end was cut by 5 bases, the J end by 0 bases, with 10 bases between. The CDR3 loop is CSALWGSNTGELFF. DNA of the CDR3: TGCAGTGCTTTATGGGGCTCGAACACCGGGGAGCTGTTTTTT.

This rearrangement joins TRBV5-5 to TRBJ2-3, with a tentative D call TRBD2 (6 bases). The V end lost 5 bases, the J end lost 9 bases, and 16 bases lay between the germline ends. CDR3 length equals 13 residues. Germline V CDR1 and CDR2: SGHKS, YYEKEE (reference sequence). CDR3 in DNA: TGTGCCAGCAGTACCGGGACTTCCTACACGCAGTATTTT. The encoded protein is CASSTGTSYTQYF.

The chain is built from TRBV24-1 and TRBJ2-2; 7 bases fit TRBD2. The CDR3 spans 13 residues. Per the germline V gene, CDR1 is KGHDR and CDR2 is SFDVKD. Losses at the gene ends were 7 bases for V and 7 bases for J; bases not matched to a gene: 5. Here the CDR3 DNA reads TGTGCCACCAGGCAGGCTAGCGGCGGGGAGCTGTTTTTT. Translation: CATRQASGGELFF.

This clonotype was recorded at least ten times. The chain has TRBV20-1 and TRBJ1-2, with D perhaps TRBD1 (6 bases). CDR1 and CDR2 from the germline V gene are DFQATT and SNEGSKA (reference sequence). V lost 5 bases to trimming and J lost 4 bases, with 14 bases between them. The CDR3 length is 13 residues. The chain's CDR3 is CSAGTLGGYGYTF. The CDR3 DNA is TGCAGTGCTGGGACATTAGGTGGCTATGGCTACACCTTC.

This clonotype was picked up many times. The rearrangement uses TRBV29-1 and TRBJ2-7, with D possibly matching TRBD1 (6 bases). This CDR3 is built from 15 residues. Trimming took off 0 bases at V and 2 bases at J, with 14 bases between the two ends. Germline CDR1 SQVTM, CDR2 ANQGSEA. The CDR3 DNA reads TGCAGCGTTGAAGATCGGGACACACCAACCTACGAGCAGTACTTC. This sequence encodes CSVEDRDTPTYEQYF.

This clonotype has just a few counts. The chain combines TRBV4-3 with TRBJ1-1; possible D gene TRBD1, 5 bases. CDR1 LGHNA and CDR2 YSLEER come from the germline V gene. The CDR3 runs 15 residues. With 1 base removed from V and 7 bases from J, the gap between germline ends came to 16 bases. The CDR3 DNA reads TGCGCCAGCAGCCAAGTTGGGACGCCGCACCGTGAAGCTTTCTTT. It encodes CASSQVGTPHREAFF.

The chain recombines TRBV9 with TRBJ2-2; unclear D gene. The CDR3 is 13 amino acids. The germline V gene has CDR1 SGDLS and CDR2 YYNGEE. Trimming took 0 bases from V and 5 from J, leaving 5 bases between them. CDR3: CASSVALTGELFF. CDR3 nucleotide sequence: TGTGCCAGCAGCGTAGCTTTGACCGGGGAGCTGTTTTTT.

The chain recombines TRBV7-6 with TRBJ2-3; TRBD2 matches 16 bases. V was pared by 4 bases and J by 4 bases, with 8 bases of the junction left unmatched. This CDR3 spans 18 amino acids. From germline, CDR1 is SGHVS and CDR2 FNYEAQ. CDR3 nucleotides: TGTGCCAGCAGCTCCGCGGGACTAGCGGGAGGGGAGGCAGATACGCAGTATTTT. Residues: CASSSAGLAGGEADTQYF.

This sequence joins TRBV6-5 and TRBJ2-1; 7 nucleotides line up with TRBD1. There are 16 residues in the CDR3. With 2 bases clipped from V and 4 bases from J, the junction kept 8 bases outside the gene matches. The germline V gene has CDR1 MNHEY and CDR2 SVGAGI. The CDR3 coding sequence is TGTGCCAGCAGTTACGACCCGACAGGGCAGTACAATGAGCAGTTCTTC. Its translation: CASSYDPTGQYNEQFF.

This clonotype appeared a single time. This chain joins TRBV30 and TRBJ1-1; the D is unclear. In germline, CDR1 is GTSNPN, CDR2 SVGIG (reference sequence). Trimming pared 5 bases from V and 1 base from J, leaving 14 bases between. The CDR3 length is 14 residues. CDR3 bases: TGTGCCTGGGGGAGCGTAGGGCGGAACACTGAAGCTTTCTTT. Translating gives CAWGSVGRNTEAFF. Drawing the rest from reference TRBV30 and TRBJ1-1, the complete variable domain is SQTIHQWPATLVQPVGSPLSLECTVEGTSNPNLYWYRQAAGRGLQLLFYSVGIGQISSEVPQNLSASRPQDRQFILSSKKLLLSDSGFYLCAWGSVGRNTEAFFGQGTRLTVV.

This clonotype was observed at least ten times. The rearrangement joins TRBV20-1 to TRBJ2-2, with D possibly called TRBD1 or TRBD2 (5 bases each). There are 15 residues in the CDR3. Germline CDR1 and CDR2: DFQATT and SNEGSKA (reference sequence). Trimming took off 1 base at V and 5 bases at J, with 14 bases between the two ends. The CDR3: CSARVWDHGTGELFF. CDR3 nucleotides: TGCAGTGCTAGAGTTTGGGACCACGGGACCGGGGAGCTGTTTTTT.

CDR3 in amino acids: CASSPSSISSTDTQYF. The CDR3, as DNA: TGTGCCAGCAGCCCTTCTAGCATTTCTAGCACAGATACGCAGTATTTT. The chain uses TRBV7-2 and TRBJ2-3; D is perhaps TRBD2 (5 bases). This CDR3 contains 16 residues. V was pared by 5 bases and J by 0 bases, with 15 bases between. The germline V gene has CDR1 SGHTA and CDR2 FQGNSA.

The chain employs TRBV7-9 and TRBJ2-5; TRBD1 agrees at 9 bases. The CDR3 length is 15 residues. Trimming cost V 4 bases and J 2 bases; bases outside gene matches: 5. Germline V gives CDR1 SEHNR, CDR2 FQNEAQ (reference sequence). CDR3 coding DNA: TGTGCCAGCAGCTCCCCGGACAGGGGTCAAGAGACCCAGTACTTC. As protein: CASSSPDRGQETQYF.

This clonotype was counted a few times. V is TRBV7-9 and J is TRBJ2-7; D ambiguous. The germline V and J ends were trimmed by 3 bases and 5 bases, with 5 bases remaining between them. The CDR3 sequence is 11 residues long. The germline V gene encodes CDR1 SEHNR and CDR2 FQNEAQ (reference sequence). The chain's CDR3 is CASSFMDEQYF. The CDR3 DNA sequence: TGTGCCAGCAGCTTTATGGACGAGCAGTACTTC.

As DNA, the CDR3 is TGTGCCAGCAGCTGGGGAGTAGTCAAGTTAACCGGGGAGCTGTTTTTT. Translating it yields CASSWGVVKLTGELFF. The rearrangement links TRBV11-2 to TRBJ2-2; tentative D call: TRBD2 (5 bases). Germline V CDR1 and CDR2: SGHAT, FQNNGV. The CDR3 loop spans 16 amino acids. The ends were cut back, 4 bases at V and 5 bases at J, with 17 bases in the middle.

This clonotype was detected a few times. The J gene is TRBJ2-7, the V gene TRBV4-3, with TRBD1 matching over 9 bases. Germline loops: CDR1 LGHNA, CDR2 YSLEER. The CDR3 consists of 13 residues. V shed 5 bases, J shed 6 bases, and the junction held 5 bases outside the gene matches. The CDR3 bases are TGCGCCAGCAGCGTACAGGGGGCCGGCGAGCAGTACTTC. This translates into CASSVQGAGEQYF.

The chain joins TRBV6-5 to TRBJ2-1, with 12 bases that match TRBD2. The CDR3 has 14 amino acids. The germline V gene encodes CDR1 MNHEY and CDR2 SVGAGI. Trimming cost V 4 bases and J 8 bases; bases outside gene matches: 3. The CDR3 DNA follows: TGTGCCAGCAGTTTCCGGACTAGCGGGGATGAGCAGTTCTTC. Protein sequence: CASSFRTSGDEQFF.

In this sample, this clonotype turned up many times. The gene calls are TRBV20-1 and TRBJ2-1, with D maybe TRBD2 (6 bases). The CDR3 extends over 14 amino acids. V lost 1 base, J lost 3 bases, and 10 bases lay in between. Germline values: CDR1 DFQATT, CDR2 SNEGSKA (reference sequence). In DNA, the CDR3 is TGCAGTGCTAGAGGTCTAGCGATCTACAATGAGCAGTTCTTC. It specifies CSARGLAIYNEQFF.

This CDR3 is CASSLKGTQTTNEKLFF. The CDR3 region has the DNA TGCGCCAGCAGCTTGAAGGGAACCCAGACAACTAATGAAAAACTGTTTTTT. The chain recombines TRBV5-1 with TRBJ1-4, with D unclear. CDR3 size: 17 residues. The ends were cut back, 1 base at V and 0 bases at J, with 13 bases in the middle. Germline lookup yields CDR1 SGHRS and CDR2 YFSETQ.

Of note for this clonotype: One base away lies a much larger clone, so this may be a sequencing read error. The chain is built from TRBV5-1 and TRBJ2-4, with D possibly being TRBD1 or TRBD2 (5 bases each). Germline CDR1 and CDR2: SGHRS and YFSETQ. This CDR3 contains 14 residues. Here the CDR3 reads CASRLDGTSNIQYF. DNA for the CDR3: TGCGCCAGCAGATTGGACGGGACCTCGAACATTCAGTACTTC.

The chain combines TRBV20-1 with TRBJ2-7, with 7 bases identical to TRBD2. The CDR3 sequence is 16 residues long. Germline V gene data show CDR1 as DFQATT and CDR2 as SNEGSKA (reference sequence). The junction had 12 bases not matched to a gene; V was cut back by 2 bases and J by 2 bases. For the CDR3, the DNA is TGCAGTGCTAGAAATCCCTCTAGCGGTAGGGCCTACGAGCAGTACTTC. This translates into CSARNPSSGRAYEQYF.

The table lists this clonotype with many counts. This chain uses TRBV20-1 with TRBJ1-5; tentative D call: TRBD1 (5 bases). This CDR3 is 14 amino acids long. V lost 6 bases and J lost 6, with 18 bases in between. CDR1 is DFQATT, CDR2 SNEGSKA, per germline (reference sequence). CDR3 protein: CSAPGGDHGQPQHF. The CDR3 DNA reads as TGCAGTGCCCCAGGCGGGGACCACGGTCAGCCCCAGCATTTT.

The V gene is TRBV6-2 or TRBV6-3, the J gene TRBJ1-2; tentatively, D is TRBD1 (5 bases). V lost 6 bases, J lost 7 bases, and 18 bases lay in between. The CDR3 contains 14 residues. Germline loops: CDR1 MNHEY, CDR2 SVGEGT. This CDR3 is CASRTGTPQPGYTF. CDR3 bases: TGTGCCAGCAGAACGGGGACGCCACAACCTGGCTACACCTTC.

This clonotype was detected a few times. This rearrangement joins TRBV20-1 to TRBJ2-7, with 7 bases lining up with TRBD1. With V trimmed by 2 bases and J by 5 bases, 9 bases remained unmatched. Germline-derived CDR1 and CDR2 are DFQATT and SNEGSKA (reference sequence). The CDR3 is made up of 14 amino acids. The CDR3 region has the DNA TGCAGTGCTAGACAACACAGGGGAACCGACGAGCAGTACTTC. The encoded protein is CSARQHRGTDEQYF.

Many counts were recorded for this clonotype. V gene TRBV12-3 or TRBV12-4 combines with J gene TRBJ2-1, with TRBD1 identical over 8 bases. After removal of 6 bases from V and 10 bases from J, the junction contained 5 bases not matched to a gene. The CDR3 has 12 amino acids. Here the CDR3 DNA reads TGTGCCAGCAGCTCGGGGGACAGGGAGCAGTTCTTC. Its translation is CASSSGDREQFF.

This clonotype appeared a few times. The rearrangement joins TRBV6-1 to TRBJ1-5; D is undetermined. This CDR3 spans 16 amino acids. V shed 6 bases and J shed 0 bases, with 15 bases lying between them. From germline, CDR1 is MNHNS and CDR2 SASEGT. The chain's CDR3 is CASRSLRTHSNQPQHF. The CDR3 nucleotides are TGTGCCAGCAGGAGCCTAAGGACCCATAGCAATCAGCCCCAGCATTTT.